What follows describes a single T cell receptor beta chain. This receptor's antigen is unknown. No much larger clone exists at a distance of one base, and base qualities are not known. CDR1 LNHNV and CDR2 YYDKDF are derived from the germline V gene (reference sequence). Including cysteine and phenylalanine, the CDR3 has 17 amino acids. The CDR3 DNA has 51 bases and is translated from base 1. V is clipped by 5 bases and J by 0 bases, and the sequence between their germline boundaries is 14 bases long. This sample stems from a study of blood T cell repertoires in COVID-19 (TCRdb year 2020). Background for the entire study: Collaborator samples came from the United States, Italy and Spain and covered acute and convalescent phases of COVID-19. The prospective study material was composed of cDNA or gDNA derived from T cells, B-cell-depleted T cells, or PBMCs. The dataset comprised deeply sampled blood TCRbeta repertoires from subjects exposed to, actively infected with, or recovered from COVID-19. The repertoires were made available in a free public database intended to serve as a resource for research on the immune response to SARS-CoV-2. Samples were obtained from the ongoing ImmuneRACE study (first 160 participants) and from about 1,300 subjects provided by 6 global collaborators. Sample metadata almost always included a de-identified subject ID, COVID-19 status, age in years and sex. HLA class I and class II types, where available, came from metadata supplied by the sample provider rather than from assay-based typing. What the research found in general, with its limitations: The quantity of clinical and demographic metadata differed by source and by participant and was supplied without curation.

The immunoSEQ Assay, a bias-controlled multiplex PCR, was used to amplify TCRbeta CDR3 regions from genomic DNA. In the paper's pipeline: The number of nucleated cells in each sample was estimated by amplification of reference gene primers within the assay. To quantify the absolute abundance of each unique TCRbeta CDR3 rearrangement, sequence reads were collapsed and filtered. Productive Simpson clonality was computed per sample as the square root of Simpson's diversity index over productive rearrangements. This is the immuneACCESS table as TCRdb keeps it, with only in-frame sequences that have V and J called. A part of the clones is gone; compared with another copy, unresolved V genes explain less than half, and the rest is unexplained. That table is the source of V, J and clone size, and D and trimming were worked out from the DNA. The sample profile shows around 120,000 clones; approximately 88% of them were found once. The biggest ten clones account for 6% to 8.5% of the sample.

Collaborating institutions collected whole blood in K2EDTA tubes following their own protocols. For TCRbeta analysis, collaborator samples were shipped as frozen whole blood, as isolated PBMCs, or as DNA extracted from either sample type. This clonotype was sampled from a man aged 50-60 years with acute or convalescent COVID-19. The sequenced sample was peripheral blood. The receptor chain draws on TRBV15 and TRBJ2-6; the D gene is possibly TRBD1, with 6 bases matching. The DNA sequence is given as TGTGCCACCAGCCTGGGACATCATCGCTCTGGGGCCAACGTCCTGACTTTC. Translated, this is CATSLGHHRSGANVLTF.